This TCR beta chain is from a study of blood T cells in healthy people across ages. Trimming pared 0 bases from V and 0 bases from J, leaving 14 bases between. The CDR3 totals 17 residues. Together with a sample-barcoded 5' primer, a J-beta primer mix was included in a second PCR lasting about 7 to 12 cycles. TCRdb re-derived calls from the 5' RACE reads in MiXCR, one entry per CDR3 protein. The table lists 750,000 or so distinct CDR3 sequences, approximately 25% of them singletons. The sample holds a few counts of this clonotype. This sample also appeared in a second study, on T cells of mothers and their children.

Sequenced input: blood. The sequence was obtained from a boy under 18 in good health. The chain uses TRBV12-3 or TRBV12-4 and TRBJ2-5, with TRBD2 as a possible D gene (6 bases). CDR3 bases: TGTGCCAGCAGTTTAGCTCTTGGGACGGGGGACCAAGAGACCCAGTACTTC. This codes for CASSLALGTGDQETQYF.